The 8 T cell receptor beta chains in this list originate from one sample, sequenced in a study of shared clonotypes between healthy human individuals. Clones were read by immunoSEQ multiplex PCR, and TCRdb kept only the in-frame ones, dropping some. Among 1,500,000 or so clones, approximately 98.5% were seen once, and the ten largest hold about 0.34%. The sequencing sample was made of naive CD4+ T cells sorted from blood. Stated subset: CD45RA+ positively selected. These receptor sequences come from a young man in good health.

V gene TRBV10-1 combines with J gene TRBJ2-5; the D is unclear. CDR1 and CDR2 (germline): WNHNN, SYGVQD (reference sequence). Trimming left V 3 bases short and J 5 bases short, with 4 bases between. The length of the CDR3 is 11 residues. As DNA, the CDR3 is TGCGCCAGCAGTGATGAGGAGACCCAGTACTTC. It is translated as CASSDEETQYF.

The chain uses TRBV7-8 and TRBJ1-3; D remains ambiguous. Deletions cut 5 bases from V and 2 bases from J, with 19 bases between. Germline loops: CDR1 SGHVS, CDR2 FQNEAQ. The CDR3 is 17 residues long. CDR3 in amino acids: CASSRIVGAGAGNTIYF. CDR3 DNA sequence: TGTGCCAGCAGCCGAATAGTAGGAGCGGGCGCTGGAAACACCATATATTTT.

The chain combines TRBV10-2 with TRBJ2-6, with 11 bases that match TRBD1. This CDR3 region has 17 residues. CDR1 is WSHSY, CDR2 SAAADI, per germline. J lost 1 base, V lost 6 bases, and 5 bases had no gene match. CDR3 nucleotide sequence: TGCGCCAGCAGCAGGGACAGGGGGTTGTCTGGGGCCAACGTCCTGACTTTC. This sequence encodes CASSRDRGLSGANVLTF.

V gene TRBV7-6 combines with J gene TRBJ2-3, with 9 bases that match TRBD1. CDR1 is SGHVS and CDR2 is FNYEAQ in the germline V gene. CDR3 length: 15 residues. V shed 1 base, J shed 2 bases, and the junction held 1 base outside the gene matches. The CDR3 nucleotides read TGTGCCAGCAGCTTAGGGACAGGGGACACAGATACGCAGTATTTT. It yields the protein CASSLGTGDTDTQYF.

This clone was seen only once. Other DNA sequences in this sample translate to the same CDR3. The chain recombines TRBV9 with TRBJ2-7; 7 bases align to TRBD1. Per germline, CDR1 SGDLS and CDR2 YYNGEE. With 3 bases clipped from V and 3 bases from J, the junction kept 6 bases outside the gene matches. This CDR3 spans 14 amino acids. The DNA for the CDR3 is TGTGCCAGCAGCGCCACAGGGGTCGGCTACGAGCAGTACTTC. Residues: CASSATGVGYEQYF. Full variable domain (rest looked up from reference TRBV9 and TRBJ2-7): DSGVTQTPKHLITATGQRVTLRCSPRSGDLSVYWYQQSLDQGLQFLIQYYNGEERAKGNILERFSAQQFPDLHSELNLSSLELGDSALYFCASSATGVGYEQYFGPGTRLTVT.

This rearrangement joins TRBV10-3 to TRBJ2-6, with 7 nucleotides matching TRBD1. The CDR3 covers 18 residues. The trim removed 5 bases at V and 0 bases at J, leaving 10 bases unmatched. Germline-derived CDR1 and CDR2 are ENHRY and SYGVKD. CDR3 nucleotides: TGTGCCATCAGTCAGAATACAGGGGCCGCCTCTGGGGCCAACGTCCTGACTTTC. Its translation: CAISQNTGAASGANVLTF.

This chain joins TRBV5-1 and TRBJ2-3, with TRBD1 matching over 7 bases. V dropped 3 bases and J dropped 0; count of bases not matched to a gene: 4. The length of the CDR3 is 15 residues. The germline CDR1 and CDR2 sequences are SGHRS and YFSETQ. As DNA, the CDR3 is TGCGCCAGCAGCTCTCGGGACAGTAGCACAGATACGCAGTATTTT. This encodes CASSSRDSSTDTQYF.

The chain recombines TRBV9 with TRBJ2-2; the D is unclear. The CDR3 covers 11 residues. The germline V gene encodes CDR1 SGDLS and CDR2 YYNGEE. Trimming removed 5 bases from V and 3 bases from J, with 2 bases in between. The CDR3 DNA follows: TGTGCCAGCAGTCACACCGGGGAGCTGTTTTTT. This translates into CASSHTGELFF.